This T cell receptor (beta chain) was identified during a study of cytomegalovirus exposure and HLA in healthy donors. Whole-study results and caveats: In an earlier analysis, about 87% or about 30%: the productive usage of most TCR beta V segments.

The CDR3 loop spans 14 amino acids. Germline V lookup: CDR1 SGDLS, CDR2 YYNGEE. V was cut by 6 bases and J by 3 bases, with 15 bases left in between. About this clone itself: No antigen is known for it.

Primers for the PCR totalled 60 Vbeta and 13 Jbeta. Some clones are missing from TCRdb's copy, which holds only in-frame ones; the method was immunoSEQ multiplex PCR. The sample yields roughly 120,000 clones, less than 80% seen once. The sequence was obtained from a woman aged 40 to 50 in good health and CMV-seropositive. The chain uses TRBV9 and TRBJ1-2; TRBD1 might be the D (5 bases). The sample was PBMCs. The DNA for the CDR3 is TGTGCCAGCAACCCTGACAGCACTGACTATGGCTACACCTTC. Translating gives CASNPDSTDYGYTF.